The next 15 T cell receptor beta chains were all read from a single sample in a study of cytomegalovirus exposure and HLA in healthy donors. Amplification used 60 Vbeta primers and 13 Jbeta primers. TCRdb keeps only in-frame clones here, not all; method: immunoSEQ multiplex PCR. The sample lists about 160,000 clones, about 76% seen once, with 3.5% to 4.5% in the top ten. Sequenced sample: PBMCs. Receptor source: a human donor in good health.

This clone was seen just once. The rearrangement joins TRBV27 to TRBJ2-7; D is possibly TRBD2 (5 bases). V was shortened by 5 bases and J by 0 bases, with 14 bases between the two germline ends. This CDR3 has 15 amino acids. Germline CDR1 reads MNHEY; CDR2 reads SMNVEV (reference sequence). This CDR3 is CASSRWSGGSYEQYF. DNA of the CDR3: TGTGCCAGCAGTAGGTGGAGTGGAGGCTCCTACGAGCAGTACTTC.

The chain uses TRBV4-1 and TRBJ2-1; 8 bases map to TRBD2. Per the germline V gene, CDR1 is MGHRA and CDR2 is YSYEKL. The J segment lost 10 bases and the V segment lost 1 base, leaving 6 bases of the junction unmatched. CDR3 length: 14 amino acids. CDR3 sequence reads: CASSQVTSGTEQFF. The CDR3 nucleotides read TGCGCCAGCAGCCAAGTCACTAGCGGCACCGAGCAGTTCTTC.

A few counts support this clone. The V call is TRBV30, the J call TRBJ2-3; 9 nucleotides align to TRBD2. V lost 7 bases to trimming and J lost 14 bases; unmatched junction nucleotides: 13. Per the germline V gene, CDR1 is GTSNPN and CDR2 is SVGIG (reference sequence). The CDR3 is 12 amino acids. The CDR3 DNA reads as TGTGCCTACAGCCCCCCGGGACTAGCACCGTATTTT. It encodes CAYSPPGLAPYF.

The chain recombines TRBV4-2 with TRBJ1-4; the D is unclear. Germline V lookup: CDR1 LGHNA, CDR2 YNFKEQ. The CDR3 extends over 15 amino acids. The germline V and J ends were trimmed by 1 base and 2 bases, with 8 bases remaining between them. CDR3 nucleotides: TGTGCCAGCAGCCAAGTAGAGGAGACTAATGAAAAACTGTTTTTT. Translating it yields CASSQVEETNEKLFF.

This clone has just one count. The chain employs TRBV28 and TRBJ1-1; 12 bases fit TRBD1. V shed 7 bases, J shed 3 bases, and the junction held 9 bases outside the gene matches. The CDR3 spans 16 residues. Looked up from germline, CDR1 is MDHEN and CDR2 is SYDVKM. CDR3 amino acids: CASINTGTGGHTEAFF. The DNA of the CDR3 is TGTGCCAGCATCAACACCGGGACAGGGGGCCACACTGAAGCTTTCTTT.

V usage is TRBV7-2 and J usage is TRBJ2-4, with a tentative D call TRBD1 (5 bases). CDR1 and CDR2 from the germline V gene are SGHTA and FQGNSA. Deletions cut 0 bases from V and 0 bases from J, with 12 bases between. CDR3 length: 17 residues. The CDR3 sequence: CASSLAGATVAKNIQYF. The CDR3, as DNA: TGTGCCAGCAGCTTAGCTGGGGCCACAGTAGCCAAAAACATTCAGTACTTC.

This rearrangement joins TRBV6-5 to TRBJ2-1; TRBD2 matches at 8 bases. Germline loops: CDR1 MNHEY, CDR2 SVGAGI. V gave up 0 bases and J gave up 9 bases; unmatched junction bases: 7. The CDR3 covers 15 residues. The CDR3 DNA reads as TGTGCCAGCAGTTACTCCCAAGCGGGGGTCGGTGAGCAGTTCTTC. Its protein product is CASSYSQAGVGEQFF.

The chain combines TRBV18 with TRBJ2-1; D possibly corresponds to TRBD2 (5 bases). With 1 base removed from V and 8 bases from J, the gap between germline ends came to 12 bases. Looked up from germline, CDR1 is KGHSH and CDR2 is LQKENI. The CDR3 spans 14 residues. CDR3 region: CASSPQRLSDEQFF. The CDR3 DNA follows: TGTGCCAGCTCACCACAGCGGCTGTCGGATGAGCAGTTCTTC.

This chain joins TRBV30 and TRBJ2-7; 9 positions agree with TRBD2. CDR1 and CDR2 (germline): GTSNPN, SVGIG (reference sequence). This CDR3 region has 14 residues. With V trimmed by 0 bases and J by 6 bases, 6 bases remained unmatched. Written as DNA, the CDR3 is TGTGCCTGGAGTGTTCTAGCGGGGAAGCTCGAGCAGTACTTC. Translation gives CAWSVLAGKLEQYF.

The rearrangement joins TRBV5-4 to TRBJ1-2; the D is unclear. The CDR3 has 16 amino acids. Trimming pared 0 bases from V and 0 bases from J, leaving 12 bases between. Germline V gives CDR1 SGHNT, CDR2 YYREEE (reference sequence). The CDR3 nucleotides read TGTGCCAGCAGCTTGGGGCAGGATTCCTCTAACTATGGCTACACCTTC. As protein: CASSLGQDSSNYGYTF.

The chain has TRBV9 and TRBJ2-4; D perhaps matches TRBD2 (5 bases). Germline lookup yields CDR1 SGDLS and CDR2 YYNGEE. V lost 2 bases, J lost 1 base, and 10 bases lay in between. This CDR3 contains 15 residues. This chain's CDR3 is CASSVAGGAKNIQYF. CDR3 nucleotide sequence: TGTGCCAGCAGCGTGGCGGGTGGGGCCAAAAACATTCAGTACTTC.

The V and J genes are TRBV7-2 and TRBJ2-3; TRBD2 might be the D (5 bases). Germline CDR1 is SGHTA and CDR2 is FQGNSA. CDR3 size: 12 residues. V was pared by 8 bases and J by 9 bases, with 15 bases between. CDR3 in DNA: TGTGCCAGCTCGGGTCAAGCGGACACGCAGTATTTT. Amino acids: CASSGQADTQYF.

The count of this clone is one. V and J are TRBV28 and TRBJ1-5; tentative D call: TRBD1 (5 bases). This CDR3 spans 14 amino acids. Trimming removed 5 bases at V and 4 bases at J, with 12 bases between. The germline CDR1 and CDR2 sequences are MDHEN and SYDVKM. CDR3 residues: CASSAFTGNQPQHF. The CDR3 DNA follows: TGTGCCAGCAGTGCCTTCACAGGAAATCAGCCCCAGCATTTT.

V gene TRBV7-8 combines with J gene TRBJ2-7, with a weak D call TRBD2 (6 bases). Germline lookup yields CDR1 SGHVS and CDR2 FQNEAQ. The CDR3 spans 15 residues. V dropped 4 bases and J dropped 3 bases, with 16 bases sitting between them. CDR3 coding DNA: TGTGCCAGCAGCTCGCGGGACGGATCCAACTACGAGCAGTACTTC. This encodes CASSSRDGSNYEQYF.

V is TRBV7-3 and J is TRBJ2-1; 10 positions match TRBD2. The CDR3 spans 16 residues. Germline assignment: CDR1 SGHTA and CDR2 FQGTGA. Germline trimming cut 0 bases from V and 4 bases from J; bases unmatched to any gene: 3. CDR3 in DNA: TGTGCCAGCAGCTTAACAGGGACTAGCGAATACAATGAGCAGTTCTTC. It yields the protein CASSLTGTSEYNEQFF.